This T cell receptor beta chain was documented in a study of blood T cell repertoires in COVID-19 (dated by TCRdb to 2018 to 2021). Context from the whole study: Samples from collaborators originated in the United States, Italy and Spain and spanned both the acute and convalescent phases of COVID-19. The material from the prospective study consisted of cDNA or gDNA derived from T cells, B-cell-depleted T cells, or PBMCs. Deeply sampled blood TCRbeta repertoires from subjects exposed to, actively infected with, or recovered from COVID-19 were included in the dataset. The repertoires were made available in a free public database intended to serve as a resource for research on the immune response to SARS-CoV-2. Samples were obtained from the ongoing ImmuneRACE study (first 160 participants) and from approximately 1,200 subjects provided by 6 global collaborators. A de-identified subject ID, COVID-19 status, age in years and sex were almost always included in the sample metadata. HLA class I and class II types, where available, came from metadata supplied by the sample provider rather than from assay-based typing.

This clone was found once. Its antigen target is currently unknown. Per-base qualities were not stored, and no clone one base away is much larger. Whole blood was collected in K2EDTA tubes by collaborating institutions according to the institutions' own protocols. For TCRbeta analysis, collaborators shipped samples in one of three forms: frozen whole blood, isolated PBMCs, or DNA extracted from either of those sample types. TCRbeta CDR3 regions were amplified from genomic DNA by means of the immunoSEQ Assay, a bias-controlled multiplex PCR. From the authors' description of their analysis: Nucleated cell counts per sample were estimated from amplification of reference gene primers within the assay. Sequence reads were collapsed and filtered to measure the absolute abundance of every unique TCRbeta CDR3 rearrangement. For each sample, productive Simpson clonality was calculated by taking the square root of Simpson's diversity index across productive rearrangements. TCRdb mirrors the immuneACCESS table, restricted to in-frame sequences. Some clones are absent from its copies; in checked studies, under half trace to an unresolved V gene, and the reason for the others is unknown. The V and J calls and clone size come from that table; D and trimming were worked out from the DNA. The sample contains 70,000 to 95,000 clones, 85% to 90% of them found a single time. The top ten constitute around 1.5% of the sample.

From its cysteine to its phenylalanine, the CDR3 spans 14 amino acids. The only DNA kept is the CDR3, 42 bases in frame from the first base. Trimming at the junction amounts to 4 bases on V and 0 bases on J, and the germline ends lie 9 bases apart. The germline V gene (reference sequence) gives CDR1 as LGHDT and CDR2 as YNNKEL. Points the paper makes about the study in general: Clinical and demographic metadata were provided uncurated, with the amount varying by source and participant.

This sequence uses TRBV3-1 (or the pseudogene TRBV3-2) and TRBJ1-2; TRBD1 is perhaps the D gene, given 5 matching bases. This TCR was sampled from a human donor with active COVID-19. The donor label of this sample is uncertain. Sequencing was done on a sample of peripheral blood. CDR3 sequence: CASSRQRSNYGYTF. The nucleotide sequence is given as TGTGCCAGCAGCCGACAGCGCTCTAACTATGGCTACACCTTC.